These 26 T cell receptor beta chains share one sample of origin, sequenced in a study of regulatory T cells in long-lasting Graves disease. Construction of TCR beta libraries relied on iRepertoire HTBI primers and on Arm-PCR targeting CDR3 regions. MiXCR was run by TCRdb on the multiplex PCR reads, yielding one entry per CDR3 protein. The sample holds over 250,000 distinct CDR3 sequences, more than 20% seen once. The time point: persistent/refractory GD, antithyroid drugs over 5 years with positive TRAb. PBMCs were the source of the RNA used for TCR sequencing. The material was peripheral blood mononuclear cells (PBMCs), obtained when the disease was refractory, from a patient treated with antithyroid drugs. These receptors were collected from a female donor with Graves disease.

This rearrangement joins TRBV2 to TRBJ2-3, with 13 bases that match TRBD2. The CDR3 length is 16 residues. After removal of 5 bases from V and 5 bases from J, the junction contained 7 bases not matched to a gene. In germline, CDR1 is SNHLY, CDR2 FYNNEI. CDR3 loop: CASSPGLAGDVDTQYF. CDR3 nucleotide sequence: TGTGCCAGCAGTCCCGGACTAGCGGGAGACGTAGATACGCAGTATTTT.

This clonotype has just one count. A much larger clone lies a single base off, so this may be a read error. The chain carries TRBV28 and TRBJ2-7; D is uncertain. Trimming stripped 10 bases from V and 6 bases from J, with 13 bases between. This CDR3 has 11 amino acids. Per germline, CDR1 MDHEN and CDR2 SYDVKM. This chain's CDR3 is CANPPRVEQYF. For the CDR3, the DNA is TGTGCCAACCCCCCTAGGGTCGAGCAGTACTTC.

The chain links TRBV20-1 to TRBJ2-7; the D gene is possibly TRBD1 (6 bases). Germline V CDR1 and CDR2: DFQATT, SNEGSKA (reference sequence). The CDR3 contains 14 residues. V dropped 0 bases and J dropped 1 base, with 10 bases sitting between them. The CDR3 nucleotides are TGCAGTGCTAGAGATATCAGGGGATCCTACGAGCAGTACTTC. It translates to CSARDIRGSYEQYF.

This clonotype was recorded many times. The V call is TRBV20-1, the J call TRBJ1-2; D uncertain. From germline, CDR1 is DFQATT and CDR2 SNEGSKA (reference sequence). Trimming left V 3 bases short and J 3 bases short, with 2 bases between. This CDR3 has 10 amino acids. The CDR3 loop reads CSASDYGYTF. In DNA, the CDR3 is TGCAGTGCTAGCGACTATGGCTACACCTTC.

This clonotype was seen ten or more times. The chain combines TRBV20-1 with TRBJ2-7; 7 bases are a match to TRBD2. This CDR3 spans 16 amino acids. With 0 bases clipped from V and 2 bases from J, the junction kept 10 bases outside the gene matches. Germline CDR1 and CDR2: DFQATT and SNEGSKA (reference sequence). CDR3 sequence (DNA): TGCAGTGCTAGAGATCCAGGGCTAGCGGAGACCTACGAGCAGTACTTC. Translated: CSARDPGLAETYEQYF.

The chain employs TRBV9 and TRBJ2-5; D perhaps matches TRBD2 (6 bases). The CDR3 length is 18 residues. The V gene lost 0 bases and the J gene lost 4 bases, with 22 bases spanning the gap. Looked up from germline, CDR1 is SGDLS and CDR2 is YYNGEE. The CDR3 nucleotides read TGTGCCAGCAGCGTAGATTTCGGAGGGGCCGGGGGTGGAGAGACCCAGTACTTC. This codes for CASSVDFGGAGGGETQYF.

The chain carries TRBV6-2 or TRBV6-3 and TRBJ2-7; D remains unclear. The V gene's germline CDR1 is MNHEY and CDR2 SVGEGT. The CDR3 contains 15 residues. The V end lost 4 bases, the J end lost 1 base, and 14 bases lay between the germline ends. CDR3 DNA sequence: TGTGCCAGCAGTTCCCCCCCGAGGAATTCCTACGAGCAGTACTTC. This sequence encodes CASSSPPRNSYEQYF.

In its sample, this clonotype was seen a few times. The chain combines TRBV27 with TRBJ2-7; D gene ambiguous. V lost 6 bases to trimming and J lost 2 bases, with 11 bases between them. In germline, CDR1 is MNHEY, CDR2 SMNVEV (reference sequence). CDR3 size: 13 residues. The CDR3 loop is CASSSTGTYEQYF. CDR3 DNA: TGTGCCAGCAGCTCCACTGGCACCTACGAGCAGTACTTC.

The chain carries TRBV7-6 and TRBJ2-7; TRBD1 matches at 9 bases. CDR3 length: 12 amino acids. From germline, CDR1 is SGHVS and CDR2 FNYEAQ. The V segment lost 3 bases and the J segment 11 bases; nucleotides outside the gene matches: 5. Here the CDR3 DNA reads TGTGCCAGCAGCTTGGGACAGGGAAGAAAGTACTTC. Its translation is CASSLGQGRKYF.

The chain combines TRBV20-1 with TRBJ1-2, with D possibly being TRBD1 (5 bases). Germline CDR1 reads DFQATT; CDR2 reads SNEGSKA (reference sequence). This CDR3 has 15 residues. Trimming shortened V by 3 bases and J by 6 bases, and 20 bases separated the two germline ends. The CDR3 spells CSARGPGGTADGYTF. CDR3 coding DNA: TGCAGTGCTAGGGGCCCCGGGGGGACTGCTGATGGCTACACCTTC.

This clonotype has more than one count but fewer than ten. The chain is built from TRBV2 and TRBJ2-7; no definite D call. Trimming shortened V by 5 bases and J by 5 bases, and 7 bases separated the two germline ends. Per germline, CDR1 SNHLY and CDR2 FYNNEI. The CDR3 loop spans 11 amino acids. The CDR3 reads CASSPPDEQYF. DNA for the CDR3: TGTGCCAGCAGTCCTCCTGACGAGCAGTACTTC.

This clonotype showed up many times. CDR3 DNA: TGTGCCAGCAGTGAATACATTGAGTGGCTAGCGGGAGGGGAGCCTTTGCCCTACGAGCAGTACTTC. Translating gives CASSEYIEWLAGGEPLPYEQYF. V is TRBV2 and J is TRBJ2-7; 12 nucleotides line up with TRBD2. CDR3 length: 22 residues. Germline V lookup: CDR1 SNHLY, CDR2 FYNNEI. Losses at the gene ends were 2 bases for V and 2 bases for J; bases not matched to a gene: 22.

This clonotype was seen at least ten times. The chain carries TRBV27 and TRBJ2-7; TRBD1 matches at 9 bases. Germline CDR1 is MNHEY and CDR2 is SMNVEV (reference sequence). The CDR3 consists of 15 residues. With V trimmed by 4 bases and J by 1 base, 5 bases remained unmatched. CDR3: CASSSAGTGSYEQYF. CDR3 in DNA: TGTGCCAGCAGTTCGGCGGGGACAGGGTCCTACGAGCAGTACTTC.

The CDR3 DNA sequence: TGTGCCATCAGTGCCCGGGACGCATATAGCTCTGGAAACACCATATATTTT. This translates into CAISARDAYSSGNTIYF. This chain links TRBV10-3 with TRBJ1-3; the D gene is possibly TRBD1 (5 bases). CDR3 length: 17 residues. V lost 4 bases to trimming and J lost 0 bases, with 16 bases between them. Looked up from germline, CDR1 is ENHRY and CDR2 is SYGVKD.

The CDR3 sequence is CASSYSGGAGTGELFF. DNA of the CDR3: TGTGCCAGCAGTTACTCAGGGGGCGCGGGCACCGGGGAGCTGTTTTTT. The V gene is TRBV6-5, the J gene TRBJ2-2; 7 bases fit TRBD1. Per the germline V gene, CDR1 is MNHEY and CDR2 is SVGAGI. The trim removed 0 bases at V and 4 bases at J, leaving 5 bases unmatched. The CDR3 is 16 amino acids.

Many counts were recorded for this clonotype. The V call is TRBV7-2, the J call TRBJ2-4; 7 nucleotides match TRBD1. J lost 4 bases, V lost 6 bases, and 6 bases had no gene match. Germline V gives CDR1 SGHTA, CDR2 FQGNSA. This CDR3 has 14 residues. CDR3 DNA sequence: TGTGCCAGCAGAGACGACAGGGCAAAAAACATTCAGTACTTC. Protein product: CASRDDRAKNIQYF.

This clonotype was seen only a few times. A clone one base away is much larger, so this may be a read error. The conserved closing phenylalanine or tryptophan is absent in this CDR3, likely reflecting a read error. The rearrangement uses TRBV29-1 and TRBJ1-2; D unresolved. V lost 4 bases and J lost 5, with 11 bases in between. CDR3 length: 12 amino acids. Per germline, CDR1 SQVTM and CDR2 ANQGSEA. CDR3 amino acids: CSVGTAIYGYTL. The CDR3 DNA sequence: TGCAGCGTTGGGACGGCGATTTATGGCTACACCCTC.

The V gene is TRBV3-1, the J gene TRBJ2-7; D unclear. Germline CDR1 is LGHDT and CDR2 is YNNKEL (reference sequence). V shed 1 base and J shed 3 bases, with 16 bases lying between them. This CDR3 has 16 amino acids. The CDR3 spells CASSQVGSGILYEQYF. The CDR3 DNA is TGTGCCAGCAGCCAAGTAGGGTCAGGTATCCTCTACGAGCAGTACTTC.

This clonotype was recorded at least ten times. The chain has TRBV27 and TRBJ2-7; D unresolved. CDR1 is MNHEY, CDR2 SMNVEV, per germline (reference sequence). The CDR3 spans 13 residues. V was clipped by 6 bases and J by 2 bases, with 11 bases between them. CDR3 nucleotides: TGTGCCAGCAGCCTTCGAGGCACCTACGAGCAGTACTTC. This sequence encodes CASSLRGTYEQYF.

The rearrangement joins TRBV6-1 to TRBJ2-3; D not certain. The CDR3 is 14 amino acids. The germline gives CDR1 MNHNS, CDR2 SASEGT. The V and J ends lost 5 bases and 4 bases respectively, with 13 bases between them. The CDR3 is CASSPQLSPDTQYF. The CDR3, as DNA: TGTGCCAGCAGTCCTCAGCTAAGCCCAGATACGCAGTATTTT.

J is TRBJ2-4 and V is TRBV3-1; 9 positions agree with TRBD1. Germline CDR1 reads LGHDT; CDR2 reads YNNKEL (reference sequence). This CDR3 has 20 amino acids. V lost 0 bases to trimming and J lost 0 bases; unmatched junction nucleotides: 12. CDR3 sequence (DNA): TGTGCCAGCAGCCAAGAAACCATTGGGACAGGGATTATAGCCAAAAACATTCAGTACTTC. Encoded protein: CASSQETIGTGIIAKNIQYF.

This sequence joins TRBV7-2 and TRBJ1-2; D might be TRBD1 (6 bases). Trimming removed 5 bases at V and 8 bases at J, with 12 bases between. The CDR3 length is 12 residues. Germline values: CDR1 SGHTA, CDR2 FQGNSA. CDR3 coding DNA: TGTGCCAGCAGCCTCTCAAGGGGGGGCTACACCTTC. Amino acids: CASSLSRGGYTF.

Many counts were recorded for this clonotype. This chain links TRBV6-1 with TRBJ1-2, with TRBD1 matching over 9 bases. CDR3 length equals 12 residues. Looked up from germline, CDR1 is MNHNS and CDR2 is SASEGT. With V trimmed by 5 bases and J by 8 bases, 3 bases remained unmatched. The CDR3: CASSRDREGYTF. The CDR3 DNA reads as TGTGCCAGCAGTAGGGACAGGGAAGGCTACACCTTC.

This clonotype has a count of ten or more. The V and J genes are TRBV20-1 and TRBJ2-5; D remains unclear. V lost 3 bases, J lost 7 bases, and 9 bases lay in between. CDR1 DFQATT and CDR2 SNEGSKA come from the germline V gene (reference sequence). This CDR3 is 11 amino acids long. CDR3 nucleotide sequence: TGCAGTGCTAGTCCCGAGCCGACCCAGTACTTC. Its translation: CSASPEPTQYF.

This clonotype was recorded a few times. The chain employs TRBV7-4 and TRBJ2-7; 7 nucleotides align to TRBD1. Germline values: CDR1 SGHVT, CDR2 SQSDAQ. There are 15 residues in the CDR3. The V segment lost 1 base and the J segment 1 base; nucleotides outside the gene matches: 4. The CDR3 region is CASSLDKDRSYEQYF. For the CDR3, the DNA is TGTGCCAGCAGCTTAGATAAGGACAGGTCCTACGAGCAGTACTTC.

This clonotype was recorded a few times. V gene TRBV30 combines with J gene TRBJ2-2; D is unresolved. V dropped 0 bases and J dropped 4 bases, with 9 bases sitting between them. Germline CDR1 reads GTSNPN; CDR2 reads SVGIG (reference sequence). This CDR3 has 14 amino acids. The CDR3 DNA is TGTGCCTGGAGTGTTGGTGGGTCCACCGGGGAGCTGTTTTTT. It codes for CAWSVGGSTGELFF.